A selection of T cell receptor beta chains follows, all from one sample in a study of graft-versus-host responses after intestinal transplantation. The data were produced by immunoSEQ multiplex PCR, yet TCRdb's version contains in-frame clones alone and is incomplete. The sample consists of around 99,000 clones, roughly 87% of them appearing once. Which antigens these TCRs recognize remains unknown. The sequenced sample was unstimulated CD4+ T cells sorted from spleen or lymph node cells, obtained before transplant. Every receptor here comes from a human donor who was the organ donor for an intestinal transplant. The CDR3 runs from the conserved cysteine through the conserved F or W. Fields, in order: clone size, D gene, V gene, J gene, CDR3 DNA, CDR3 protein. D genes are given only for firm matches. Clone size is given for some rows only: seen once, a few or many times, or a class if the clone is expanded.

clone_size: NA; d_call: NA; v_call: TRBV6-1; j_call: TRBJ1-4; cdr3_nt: TGTGCCAGCAGTGAAGAGGCAACCCGGGCTGAAAAACTGTTTTTT; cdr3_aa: CASSEEATRAEKLFF
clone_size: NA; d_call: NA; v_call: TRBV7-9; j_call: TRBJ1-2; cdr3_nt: TGTGCCAGCAGCAAGCACGGGACGGACTATGGCTACACCTTC; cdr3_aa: CASSKHGTDYGYTF
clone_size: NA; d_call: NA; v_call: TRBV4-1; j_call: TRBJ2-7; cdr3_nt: TGCGCCAGCAGCCAAGTCGGCGGGAAGTACGAGCAGTACTTC; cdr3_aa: CASSQVGGKYEQYF
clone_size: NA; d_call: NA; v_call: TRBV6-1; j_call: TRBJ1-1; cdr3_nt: TGTGCCAGCAGTGAAGTCCTTTTAGGTGGCACTGAAGCTTTCTTT; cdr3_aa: CASSEVLLGGTEAFF
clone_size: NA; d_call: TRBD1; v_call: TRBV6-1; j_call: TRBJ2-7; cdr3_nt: TGTGCCAGCAGACCGGGGACAGGGTCATACGAGCAGTACTTC; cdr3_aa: CASRPGTGSYEQYF
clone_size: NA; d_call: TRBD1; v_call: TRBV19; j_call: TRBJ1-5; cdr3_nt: TGTGCCAGTAGTAGGTACGGGACAGGGACTCAGCCCCAGCATTTT; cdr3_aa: CASSRYGTGTQPQHF
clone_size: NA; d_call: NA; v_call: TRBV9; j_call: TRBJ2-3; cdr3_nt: TGTGCCAGCAGCGTAGATCTTGGCACAGATACGCAGTATTTT; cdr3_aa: CASSVDLGTDTQYF
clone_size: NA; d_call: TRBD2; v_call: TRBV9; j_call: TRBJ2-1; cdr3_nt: TGTGCCAGCAGCGTAGGACTAGCGGGGGGGCCTGGTGAGCAGTTCTTC; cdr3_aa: CASSVGLAGGPGEQFF
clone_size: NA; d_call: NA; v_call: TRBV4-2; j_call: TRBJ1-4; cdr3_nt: TGTGCCAGCAGCAAGGCGGCAGCAACTAATGAAAAACTGTTTTTT; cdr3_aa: CASSKAAATNEKLFF
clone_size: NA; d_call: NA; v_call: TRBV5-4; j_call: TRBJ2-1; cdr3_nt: TGTGCCAGCAGCTTGGGGCGGATCAATGAGCAGTTCTTC; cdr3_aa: CASSLGRINEQFF
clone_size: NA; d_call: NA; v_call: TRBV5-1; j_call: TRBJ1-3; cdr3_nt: TGCGCCAGCAGGCCGGGAACCTCTGGAAACACCATATATTTT; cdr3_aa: CASRPGTSGNTIYF
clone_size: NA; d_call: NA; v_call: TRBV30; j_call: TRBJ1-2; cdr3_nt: TGTGCCTGGAGTGCGGGGGTCGGGGGAGGCTACACCTTC; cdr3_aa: CAWSAGVGGGYTF
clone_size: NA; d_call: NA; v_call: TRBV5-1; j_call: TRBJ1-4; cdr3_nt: TGCGCCAGCAGCATCGGACCTAATGAAAAACTGTTTTTT; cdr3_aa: CASSIGPNEKLFF
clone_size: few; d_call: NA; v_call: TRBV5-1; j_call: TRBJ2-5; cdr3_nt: TGCGCCAGCAGCTCCTACGGTGGGGAGACCCAGTACTTC; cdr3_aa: CASSSYGGETQYF
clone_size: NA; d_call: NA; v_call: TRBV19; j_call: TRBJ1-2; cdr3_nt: TGTGCCACACGTTTGGAGGGGGGGACCTATGGCTACACCTTC; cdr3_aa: CATRLEGGTYGYTF
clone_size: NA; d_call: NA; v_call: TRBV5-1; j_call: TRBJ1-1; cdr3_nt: TGCGCCAGCAGCTTGGGGACGGGGGGTTTGAACACTGAAGCTTTCTTT; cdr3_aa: CASSLGTGGLNTEAFF
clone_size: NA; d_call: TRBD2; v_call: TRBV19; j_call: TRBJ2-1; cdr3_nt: TGTGCCAGTAGTATGGCGGGAGCTGTCTACAATGAGCAGTTCTTC; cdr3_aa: CASSMAGAVYNEQFF
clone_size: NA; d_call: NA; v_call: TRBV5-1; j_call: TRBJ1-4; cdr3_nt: TGCGCCAGCAGCGGCGGAGGTGATGAAAAACTGTTTTTT; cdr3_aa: CASSGGGDEKLFF
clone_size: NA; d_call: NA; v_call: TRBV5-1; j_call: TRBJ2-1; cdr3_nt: TGCGCCAGCAGCTTCTCCCGGGGGCTCAATGAGCAGTTCTTC; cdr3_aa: CASSFSRGLNEQFF
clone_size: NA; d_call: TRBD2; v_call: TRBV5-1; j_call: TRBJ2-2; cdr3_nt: TGCGCCAGCAGCTTGGAGGGACTAGCGGGGGCCGGGGAGCTGTTTTTT; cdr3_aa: CASSLEGLAGAGELFF
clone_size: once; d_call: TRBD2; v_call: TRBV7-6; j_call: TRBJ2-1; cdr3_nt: TGTGCCAGCAGCCCCGGGACTAGCGGGAGAGGCCATGAGCAGTTCTTC; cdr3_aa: CASSPGTSGRGHEQFF
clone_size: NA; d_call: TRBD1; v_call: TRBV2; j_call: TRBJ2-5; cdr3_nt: TGTGCCAGCACTAGAAGACAGGGGATGGAGACCCAGTACTTC; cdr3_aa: CASTRRQGMETQYF
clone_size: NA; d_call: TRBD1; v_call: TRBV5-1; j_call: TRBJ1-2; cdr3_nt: TGCGCCAGCAGCCTCGGACAGGGGAACCGCGGCTACACCTTC; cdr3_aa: CASSLGQGNRGYTF
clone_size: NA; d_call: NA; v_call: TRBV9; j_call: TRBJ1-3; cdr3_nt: TGTGCCAGCAGCGTACACTCTGGAAACACCATATATTTT; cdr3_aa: CASSVHSGNTIYF
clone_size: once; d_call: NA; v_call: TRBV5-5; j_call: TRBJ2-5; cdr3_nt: TGTGCCAGCAGCTCCGGGAAGAAGGAGACCCAGTACTTC; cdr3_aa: CASSSGKKETQYF
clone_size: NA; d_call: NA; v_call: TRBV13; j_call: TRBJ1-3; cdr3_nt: TGTGCCAGCAGCTTAGGGTACATCGGAAACACCATATATTTT; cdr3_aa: CASSLGYIGNTIYF
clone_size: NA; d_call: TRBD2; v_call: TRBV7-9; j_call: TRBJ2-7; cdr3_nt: TGTGCCAGCAGCTTAGGCGGGGGGGAGCAGTACTTC; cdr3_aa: CASSLGGGEQYF
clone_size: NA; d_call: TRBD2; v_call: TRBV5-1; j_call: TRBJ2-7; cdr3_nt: TGCGCCAGCAGCTTGGCTAGCGGTTCCTACGAGCAGTACTTC; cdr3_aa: CASSLASGSYEQYF
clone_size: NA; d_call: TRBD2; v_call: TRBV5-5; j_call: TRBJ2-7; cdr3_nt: TGTGCCAGCAGCTTGCAGACTAGCGGGAGCTCCTACGAGCAGTACTTC; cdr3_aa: CASSLQTSGSSYEQYF
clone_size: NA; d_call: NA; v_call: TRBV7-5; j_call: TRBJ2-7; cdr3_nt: TGTGTCAGAAGCATCCGGGACAGTTTTACCTACGAGCAGTACTTC; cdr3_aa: CVRSIRDSFTYEQYF
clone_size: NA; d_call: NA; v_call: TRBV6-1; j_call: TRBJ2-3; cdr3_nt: TGTGCCAGCAGTGTCGAGGTTTCCCGCACAGATACGCAGTATTTT; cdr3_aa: CASSVEVSRTDTQYF
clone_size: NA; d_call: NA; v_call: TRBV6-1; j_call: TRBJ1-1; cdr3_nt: TGTGCCAGCAGTCTCACAGGGACCACTGAAGCTTTCTTT; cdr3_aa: CASSLTGTTEAFF
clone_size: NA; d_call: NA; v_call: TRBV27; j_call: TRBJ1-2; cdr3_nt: TGTGCCAGCAGTTCAAGGACGGAAAATTGGCGCTATGGCTACACCTTC; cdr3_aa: CASSSRTENWRYGYTF